This T cell receptor beta chain emerged from a study of Graves' ophthalmopathy and Graves' hyperthyroidism. This clonotype was seen ten or more times. For repertoire sequencing, the TCR beta CDR3 regions were amplified from RNA transcripts. Second-round multiplex PCR followed a first-round RT-PCR using HTBI primers. In TCRdb, the multiplex PCR reads were re-called with MiXCR into one record per CDR3 protein. The sample consists of more than 300,000 distinct CDR3 sequences, about a sixth of them appearing once. This CDR3 spans 17 amino acids. V was clipped by 5 bases and J by 2 bases; unmatched bases: 12. Germline loops: CDR1 SGHTA, CDR2 FQGNSA.

Sequenced sample: peripheral blood. The V gene is TRBV7-2, the J gene TRBJ2-5; 9 bases agree with TRBD2. The sequence was collected from an adult woman with stable Graves' hyperthyroidism. The CDR3 DNA is TGTGCCAGCAGCACCCCGACTAGCGGTTTCAAACAAGAGACCCAGTACTTC. Encoded protein: CASSTPTSGFKQETQYF.